The clone carrying this TCR beta chain appeared many times. Its target is not known. This entry comes from a study of T cells in Graves' hyperthyroidism and ophthalmopathy. Study-wide points: Also found in blood were most expanded thyroid clonotypes above 0.001.

Diagnoses were made from clinical symptoms, serum measures (thyroxine and TRAb), thyroid ultrasound and orbital computed tomography. Predating any ophthalmopathy symptoms, the blood sample was taken at first hyperthyroidism diagnosis. Amplification yielded TCR beta CDR3 regions, with RNA transcripts as the source. First-round RT-PCR targeting the TCR CDR3 was performed with the HTBI primer set. TCRdb recomputed calls from the multiplex PCR reads with MiXCR, one row per CDR3 protein. The sample includes fewer than 450,000 distinct CDR3 sequences, roughly 15% of them seen just once. V gave up 0 bases and J gave up 1 base, with 12 bases separating them. In germline, CDR1 is LNHDA, CDR2 SQIVND (reference sequence). The CDR3 spans 16 residues.

This clonotype was obtained from a woman aged 30 to 39 with Graves' hyperthyroidism that later progressed to Graves' ophthalmopathy. Material: blood. The chain is built from TRBV19 and TRBJ1-2, with a possible D match to TRBD1 (6 bases). This CDR3 is CASSIDPGHFNYGYTF. The CDR3 DNA sequence: TGTGCCAGTAGTATAGATCCGGGACACTTTAACTATGGCTACACCTTC.